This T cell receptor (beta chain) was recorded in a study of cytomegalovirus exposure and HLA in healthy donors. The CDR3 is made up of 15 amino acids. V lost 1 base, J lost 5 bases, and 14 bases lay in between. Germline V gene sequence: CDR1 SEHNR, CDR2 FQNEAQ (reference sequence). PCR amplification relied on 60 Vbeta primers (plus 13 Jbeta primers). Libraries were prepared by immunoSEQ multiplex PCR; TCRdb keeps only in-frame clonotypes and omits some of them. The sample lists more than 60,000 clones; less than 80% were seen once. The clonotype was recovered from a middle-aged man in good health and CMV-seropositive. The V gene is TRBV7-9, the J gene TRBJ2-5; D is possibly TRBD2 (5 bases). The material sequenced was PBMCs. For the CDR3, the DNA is TGTGCCAGCAGCTTAGTGGATGGGGAGTGGGAGACCCAGTACTTC. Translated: CASSLVDGEWETQYF.